This TCR beta chain comes out of a study of blood T cell repertoires in COVID-19. Overall study context: The study drew acute and convalescent COVID-19 samples from the United States, Italy and Spain. T cells, B-cell-depleted T cells, or PBMCs provided the cDNA or gDNA that served as material.

CDR3 length: 14 residues. CDR1 is SGHRS and CDR2 is YFSETQ in the germline V gene. V lost 4 bases, J lost 7 bases, and 7 bases stayed unmatched. In the authors' methods: How many nucleated cells were present was estimated from reference gene primer amplification. Produced via immunoSEQ multiplex PCR; TCRdb's table is partial and in-frame only. The DNA gave D and trimming, while V, J and clone size come from that table. The sample lists about 250,000 clones; roughly 91% were seen once. Sequences were obtained from peripheral blood. The clonotype was recovered from a man aged 25-45 years with acute or convalescent COVID-19. The chain recombines TRBV5-1 with TRBJ1-5; TRBD1 agrees at 8 bases. The CDR3 spells CASSPGNRGQPQHF. CDR3 DNA sequence: TGCGCCAGCAGCCCCGGGAACAGGGGGCAGCCCCAGCATTTT. Complete variable domain (other parts from reference TRBV5-1 and TRBJ1-5): KAGVTQTPRYLIKTRGQQVTLSCSPISGHRSVSWYQQTPGQGLQFLFEYFSETQRNKGNFPGRFSGRQFSNSRSEMNVSTLELGDSALYLCASSPGNRGQPQHFGDGTRLSIL.